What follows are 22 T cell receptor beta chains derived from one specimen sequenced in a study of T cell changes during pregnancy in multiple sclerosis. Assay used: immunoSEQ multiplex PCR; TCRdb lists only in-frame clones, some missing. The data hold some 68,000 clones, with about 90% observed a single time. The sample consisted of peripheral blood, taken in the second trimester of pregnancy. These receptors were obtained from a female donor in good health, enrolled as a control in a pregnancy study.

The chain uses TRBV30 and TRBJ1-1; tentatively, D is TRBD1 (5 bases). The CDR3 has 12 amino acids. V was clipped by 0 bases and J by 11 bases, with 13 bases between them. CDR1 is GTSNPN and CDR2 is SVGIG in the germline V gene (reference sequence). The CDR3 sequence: CAWSVRGHRAFF. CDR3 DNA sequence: TGTGCCTGGAGTGTTAGGGGCCACCGGGCTTTCTTT.

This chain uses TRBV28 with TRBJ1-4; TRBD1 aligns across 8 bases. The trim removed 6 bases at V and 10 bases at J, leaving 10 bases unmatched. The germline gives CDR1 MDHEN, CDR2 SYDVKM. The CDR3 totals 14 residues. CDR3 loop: CASSFTGGGGKLFF. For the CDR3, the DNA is TGTGCCAGCAGCTTTACAGGGGGAGGAGGAAAACTGTTTTTT.

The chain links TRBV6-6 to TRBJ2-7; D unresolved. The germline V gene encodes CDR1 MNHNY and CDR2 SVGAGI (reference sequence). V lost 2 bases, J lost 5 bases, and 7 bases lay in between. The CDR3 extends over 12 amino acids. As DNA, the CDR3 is TGTGCCAGCAGTTACCTCCCTGACGAGCAGTACTTC. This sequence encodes CASSYLPDEQYF.

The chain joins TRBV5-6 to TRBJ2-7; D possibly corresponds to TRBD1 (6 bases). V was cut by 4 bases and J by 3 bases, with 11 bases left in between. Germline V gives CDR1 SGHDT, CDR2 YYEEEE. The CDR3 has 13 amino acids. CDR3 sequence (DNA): TGTGCCAGCAGCGCCGGACAGATCTACGAGCAGTACTTC. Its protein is CASSAGQIYEQYF.

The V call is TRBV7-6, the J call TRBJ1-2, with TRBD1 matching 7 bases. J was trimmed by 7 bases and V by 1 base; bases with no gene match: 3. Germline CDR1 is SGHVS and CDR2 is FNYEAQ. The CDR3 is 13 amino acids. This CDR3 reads CASSLGGGRGYTF. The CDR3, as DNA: TGTGCCAGCAGCTTAGGAGGGGGCCGTGGCTACACCTTC.

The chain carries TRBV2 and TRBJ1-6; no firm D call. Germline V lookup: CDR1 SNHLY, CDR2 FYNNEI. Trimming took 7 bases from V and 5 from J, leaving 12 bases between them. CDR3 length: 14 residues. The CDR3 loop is CASNFREHNSPLHF. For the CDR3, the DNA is TGTGCCAGCAATTTTAGGGAGCATAATTCACCCCTCCACTTT. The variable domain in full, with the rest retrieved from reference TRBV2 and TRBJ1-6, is EPEVTQTPSHQVTQMGQEVILRCVPISNHLYFYWYRQILGQKVEFLVSFYNNEISEKSEIFDDQFSVERPDGSNFTLKIRSTKLEDSAMYFCASNFREHNSPLHFGNGTRLTVT.

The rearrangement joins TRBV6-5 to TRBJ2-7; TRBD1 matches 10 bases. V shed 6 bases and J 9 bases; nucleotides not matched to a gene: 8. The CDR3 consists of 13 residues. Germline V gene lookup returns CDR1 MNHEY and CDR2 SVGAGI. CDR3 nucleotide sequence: TGTGCCAGCAGGACCGGGACAGGGGCTCTGCAGTACTTC. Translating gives CASRTGTGALQYF.

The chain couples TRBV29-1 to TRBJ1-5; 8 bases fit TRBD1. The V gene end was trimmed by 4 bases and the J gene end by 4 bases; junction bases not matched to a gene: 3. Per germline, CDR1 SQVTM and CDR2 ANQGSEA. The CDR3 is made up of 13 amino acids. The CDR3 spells CSVGQGINQPQHF. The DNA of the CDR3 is TGCAGCGTTGGACAGGGGATAAATCAGCCCCAGCATTTT.

The CDR3 nucleotides read TGTGCCAGCATTCCCCCTGGGCGGGGGAGCTACGAGCAGTACTTC. This encodes CASIPPGRGSYEQYF. The chain recombines TRBV28 with TRBJ2-7; 7 nucleotides align to TRBD2. Trimming took 7 bases from V and 3 from J; bases not matched to a gene: 12. CDR3 length equals 15 residues. Germline CDR1 reads MDHEN; CDR2 reads SYDVKM.

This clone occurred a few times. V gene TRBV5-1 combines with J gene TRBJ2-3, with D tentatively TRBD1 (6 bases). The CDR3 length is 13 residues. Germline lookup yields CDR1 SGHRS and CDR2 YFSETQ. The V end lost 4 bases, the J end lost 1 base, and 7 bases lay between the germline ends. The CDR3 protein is CASSPGGTDTQYF. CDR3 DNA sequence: TGCGCCAGCAGCCCAGGGGGCACAGATACGCAGTATTTT.

The CDR3 loop is CASTTQRETGELFF. Here the CDR3 DNA reads TGTGCCAGCACCACCCAACGGGAGACCGGGGAGCTGTTTTTT. The rearrangement joins TRBV25-1 to TRBJ2-2, with D possibly TRBD2 on 6 matching bases. Germline lookup yields CDR1 MGHDK and CDR2 SYGVNS. The CDR3 contains 14 residues. Between the trimmed V and J ends, which lost 7 bases and 5 bases, there was a span of 14 bases.

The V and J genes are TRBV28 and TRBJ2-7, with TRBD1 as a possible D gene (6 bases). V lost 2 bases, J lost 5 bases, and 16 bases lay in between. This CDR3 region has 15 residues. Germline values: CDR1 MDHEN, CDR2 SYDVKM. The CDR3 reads CASSLGGRGGNEQYF. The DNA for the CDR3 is TGTGCCAGCAGTTTAGGGGGCCGAGGGGGTAACGAGCAGTACTTC. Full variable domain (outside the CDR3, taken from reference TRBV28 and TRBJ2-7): DVKVTQSSRYLVKRTGEKVFLECVQDMDHENMFWYRQDPGLGLRLIYFSYDVKMKEKGDIPEGYSVSREKKERFSLILESASTNQTSMYLCASSLGGRGGNEQYFGPGTRLTVT.

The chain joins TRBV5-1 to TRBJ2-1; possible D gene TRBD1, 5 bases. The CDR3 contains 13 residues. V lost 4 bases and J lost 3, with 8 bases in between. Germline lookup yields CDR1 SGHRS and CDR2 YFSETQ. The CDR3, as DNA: TGCGCCAGCAGCCTTGACAGCTACAATGAGCAGTTCTTC. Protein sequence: CASSLDSYNEQFF.

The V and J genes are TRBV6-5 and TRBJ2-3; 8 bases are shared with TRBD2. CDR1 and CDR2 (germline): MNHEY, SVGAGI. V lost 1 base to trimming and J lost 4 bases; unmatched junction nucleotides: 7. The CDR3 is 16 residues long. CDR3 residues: CASSYWSGGAADTQYF. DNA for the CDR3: TGTGCCAGCAGTTACTGGTCCGGGGGGGCGGCAGATACGCAGTATTTT.

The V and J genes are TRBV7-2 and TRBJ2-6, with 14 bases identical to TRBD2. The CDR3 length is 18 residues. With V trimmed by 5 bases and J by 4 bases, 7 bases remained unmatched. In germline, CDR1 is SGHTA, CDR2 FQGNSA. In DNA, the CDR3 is TGTGCCAGCAGCCTAGGGACTAGCGGGAGCACGGGGGCCAACGTCCTGACTTTC. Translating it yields CASSLGTSGSTGANVLTF. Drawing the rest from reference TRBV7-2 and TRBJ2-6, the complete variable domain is GAGVSQSPSNKVTEKGKDVELRCDPISGHTALYWYRQSLGQGLEFLIYFQGNSAPDKSGLPSDRFSAERTGGSVSTLTIQRTQQEDSAVYLCASSLGTSGSTGANVLTFGAGSRLTVL.

The CDR3 coding sequence is TGTGCCAGCGGACTAGTTGGGGGCCTCCTTTCCTACAATGAGCAGTTCTTC. This codes for CASGLVGGLLSYNEQFF. The rearrangement joins TRBV14 to TRBJ2-1, with a possible D match to TRBD2 (7 bases). Per the germline V gene, CDR1 is SGHDN and CDR2 is FVKESK. V lost 8 bases to trimming and J lost 1 base, with 21 bases between them. The CDR3 is 17 residues long.

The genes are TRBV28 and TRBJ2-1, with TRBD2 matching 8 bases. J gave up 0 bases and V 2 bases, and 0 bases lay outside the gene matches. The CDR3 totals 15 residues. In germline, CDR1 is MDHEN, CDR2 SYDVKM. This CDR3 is CASSLAGGSYNEQFF. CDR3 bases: TGTGCCAGCAGTTTAGCGGGAGGCTCCTACAATGAGCAGTTCTTC.

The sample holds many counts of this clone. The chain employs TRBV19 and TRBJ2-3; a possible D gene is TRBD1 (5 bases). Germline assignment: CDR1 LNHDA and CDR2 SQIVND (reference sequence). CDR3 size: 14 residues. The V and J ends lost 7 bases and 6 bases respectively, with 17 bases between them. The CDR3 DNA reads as TGTGCCAGTACCCCGCCTGGGGCGCTTGATACGCAGTATTTT. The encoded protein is CASTPPGALDTQYF.

This chain's CDR3 is CASSPRQGIGNYGYTF. CDR3 sequence (DNA): TGTGCCAGCTCACCACGGCAGGGGATTGGGAACTATGGCTACACCTTC. This chain joins TRBV18 and TRBJ1-2; weak D call: TRBD1 (6 bases). The germline gives CDR1 KGHSH, CDR2 LQKENI. Trimming left V 1 base short and J 2 bases short, with 14 bases between. The CDR3 runs to 16 residues.

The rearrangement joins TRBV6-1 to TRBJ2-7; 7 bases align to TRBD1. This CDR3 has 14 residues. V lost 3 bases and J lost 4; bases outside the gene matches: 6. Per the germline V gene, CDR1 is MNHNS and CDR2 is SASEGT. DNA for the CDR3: TGTGCCAGCAGTGAGGGGGACAGTTCGTACGAGCAGTACTTC. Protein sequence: CASSEGDSSYEQYF.

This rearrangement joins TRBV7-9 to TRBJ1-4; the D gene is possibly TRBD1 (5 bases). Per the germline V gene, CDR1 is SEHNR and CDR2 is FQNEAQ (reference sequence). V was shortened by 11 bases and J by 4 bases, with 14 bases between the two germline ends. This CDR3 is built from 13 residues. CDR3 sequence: CAYPDRINEKLFF. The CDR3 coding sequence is TGTGCCTACCCAGACAGAATTAATGAAAAACTGTTTTTT.

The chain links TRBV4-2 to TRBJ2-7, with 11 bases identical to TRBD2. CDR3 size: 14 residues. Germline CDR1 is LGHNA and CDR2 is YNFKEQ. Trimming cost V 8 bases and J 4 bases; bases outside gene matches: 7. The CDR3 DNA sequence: TGTGCCAGCGGCCTTTCTAGCGGGAGGTACGAGCAGTACTTC. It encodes CASGLSSGRYEQYF.